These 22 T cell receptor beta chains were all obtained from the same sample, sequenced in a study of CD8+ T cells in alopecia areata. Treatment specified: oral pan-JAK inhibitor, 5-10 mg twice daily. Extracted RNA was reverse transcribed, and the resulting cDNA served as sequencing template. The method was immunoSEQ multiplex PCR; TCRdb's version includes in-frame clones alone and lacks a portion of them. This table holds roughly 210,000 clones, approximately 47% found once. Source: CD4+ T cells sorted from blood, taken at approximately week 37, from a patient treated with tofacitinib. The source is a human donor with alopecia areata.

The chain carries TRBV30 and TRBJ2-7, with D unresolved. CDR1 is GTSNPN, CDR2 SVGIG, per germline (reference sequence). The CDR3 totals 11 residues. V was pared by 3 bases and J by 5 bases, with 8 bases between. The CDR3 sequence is CAWSSGDEQYF. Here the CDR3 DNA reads TGTGCCTGGAGCTCAGGTGACGAGCAGTACTTC.

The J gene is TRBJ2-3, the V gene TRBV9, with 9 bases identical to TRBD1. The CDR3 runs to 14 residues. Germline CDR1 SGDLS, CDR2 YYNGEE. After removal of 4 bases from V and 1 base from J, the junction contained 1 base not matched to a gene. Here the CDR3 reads CASSRDRGTDTQYF. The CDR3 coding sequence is TGTGCCAGCAGCAGGGACAGGGGCACAGATACGCAGTATTTT.

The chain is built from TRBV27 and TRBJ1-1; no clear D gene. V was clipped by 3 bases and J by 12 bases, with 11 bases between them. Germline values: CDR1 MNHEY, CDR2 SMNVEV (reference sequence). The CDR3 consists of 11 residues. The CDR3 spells CASSFRQKTFF. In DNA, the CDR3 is TGTGCCAGCAGTTTCCGGCAGAAGACTTTCTTT.

CDR3 sequence: CASSPQGAPTQYF. The CDR3 bases are TGTGCCAGCTCACCGCAGGGGGCGCCGACCCAGTACTTC. The chain has TRBV18 and TRBJ2-5; 8 bases match TRBD1. The CDR3 totals 13 residues. J lost 7 bases, V lost 3 bases, and 4 bases had no gene match. CDR1 and CDR2 from the germline V gene are KGHSH and LQKENI.

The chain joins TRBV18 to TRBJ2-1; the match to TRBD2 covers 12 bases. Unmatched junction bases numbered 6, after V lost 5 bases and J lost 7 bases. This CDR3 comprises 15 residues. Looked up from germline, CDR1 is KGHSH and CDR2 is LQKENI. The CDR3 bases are TGTGCCAGCTCAAGACTAGCGGGAGCCGAAAATGAGCAGTTCTTC. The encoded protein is CASSRLAGAENEQFF.

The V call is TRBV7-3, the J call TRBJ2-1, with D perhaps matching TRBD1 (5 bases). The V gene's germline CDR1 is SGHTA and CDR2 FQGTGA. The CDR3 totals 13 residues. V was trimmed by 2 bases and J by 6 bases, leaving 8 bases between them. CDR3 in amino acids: CASSLLGRNEQFF. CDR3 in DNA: TGTGCCAGCAGCTTACTGGGGCGCAATGAGCAGTTCTTC.

The CDR3 bases are TGTGCCAGCAGCCGGATTCTAGCGGGAGGCCTTTCCTACAATGAGCAGTTCTTC. It is translated as CASSRILAGGLSYNEQFF. J is TRBJ2-1 and V is TRBV5-6; TRBD2 matches 11 bases. This CDR3 spans 18 amino acids. The germline V gene encodes CDR1 SGHDT and CDR2 YYEEEE. The junction had 10 bases not matched to a gene; V was cut back by 4 bases and J by 1 base.

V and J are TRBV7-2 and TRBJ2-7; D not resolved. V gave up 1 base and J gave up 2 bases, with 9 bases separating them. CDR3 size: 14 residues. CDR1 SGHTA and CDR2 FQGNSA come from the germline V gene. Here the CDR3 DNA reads TGTGCCAGCAGCTTAGGCGGATCCACCTACGAGCAGTACTTC. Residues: CASSLGGSTYEQYF.

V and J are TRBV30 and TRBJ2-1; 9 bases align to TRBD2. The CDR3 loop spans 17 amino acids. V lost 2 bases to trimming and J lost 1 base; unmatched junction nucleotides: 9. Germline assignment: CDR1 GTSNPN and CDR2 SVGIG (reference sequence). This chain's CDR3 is CAWSPGGAGGSYNEQFF. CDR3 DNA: TGTGCCTGGAGTCCGGGAGGAGCGGGAGGATCCTACAATGAGCAGTTCTTC. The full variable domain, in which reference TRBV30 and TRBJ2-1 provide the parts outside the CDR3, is SQTIHQWPATLVQPVGSPLSLECTVEGTSNPNLYWYRQAAGRGLQLLFYSVGIGQISSEVPQNLSASRPQDRQFILSSKKLLLSDSGFYLCAWSPGGAGGSYNEQFFGPGTRLTVL.

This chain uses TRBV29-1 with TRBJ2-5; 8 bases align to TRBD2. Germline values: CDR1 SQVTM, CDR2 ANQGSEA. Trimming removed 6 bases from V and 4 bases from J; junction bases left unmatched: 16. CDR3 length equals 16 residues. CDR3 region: CSVSPGERELLETQYF. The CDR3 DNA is TGCAGCGTATCCCCCGGAGAGCGGGAGTTGTTAGAGACCCAGTACTTC.

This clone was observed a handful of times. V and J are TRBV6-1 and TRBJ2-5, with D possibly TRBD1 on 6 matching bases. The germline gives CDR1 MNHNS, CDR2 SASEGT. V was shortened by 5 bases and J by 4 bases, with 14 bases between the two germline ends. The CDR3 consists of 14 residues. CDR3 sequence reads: CASSPTAGAETQYF. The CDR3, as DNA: TGTGCCAGCAGTCCGACTGCAGGGGCAGAGACCCAGTACTTC.

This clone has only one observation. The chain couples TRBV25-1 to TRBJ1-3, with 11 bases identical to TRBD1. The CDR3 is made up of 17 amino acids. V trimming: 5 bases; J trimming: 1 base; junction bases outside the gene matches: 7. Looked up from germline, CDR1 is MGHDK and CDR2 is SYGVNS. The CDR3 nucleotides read TGTGCCAGCAGTCTATCCGGGACAGGGGGATCTGGAAACACCATATATTTT. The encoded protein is CASSLSGTGGSGNTIYF.

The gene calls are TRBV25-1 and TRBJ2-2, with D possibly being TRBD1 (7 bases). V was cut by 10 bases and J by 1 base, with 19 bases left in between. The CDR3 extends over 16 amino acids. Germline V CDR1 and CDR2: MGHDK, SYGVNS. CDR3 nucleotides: TGTGCCACTAATATCTGGAGGGGGCTGAACACCGGGGAGCTGTTTTTT. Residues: CATNIWRGLNTGELFF.

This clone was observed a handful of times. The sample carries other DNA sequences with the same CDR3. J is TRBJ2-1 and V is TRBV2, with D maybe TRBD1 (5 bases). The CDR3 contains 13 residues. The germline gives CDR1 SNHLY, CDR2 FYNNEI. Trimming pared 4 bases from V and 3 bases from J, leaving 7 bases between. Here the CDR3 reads CASSGDSYNEQFF. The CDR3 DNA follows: TGTGCCAGCAGTGGCGACAGCTACAATGAGCAGTTCTTC.

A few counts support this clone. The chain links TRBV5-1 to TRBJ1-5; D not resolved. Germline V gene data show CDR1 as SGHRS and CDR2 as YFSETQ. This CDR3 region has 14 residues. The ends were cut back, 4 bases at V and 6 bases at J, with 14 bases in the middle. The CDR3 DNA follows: TGCGCCAGCAGCGCCGAACCATTGAGTCAGCCCCAGCATTTT. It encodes CASSAEPLSQPQHF.

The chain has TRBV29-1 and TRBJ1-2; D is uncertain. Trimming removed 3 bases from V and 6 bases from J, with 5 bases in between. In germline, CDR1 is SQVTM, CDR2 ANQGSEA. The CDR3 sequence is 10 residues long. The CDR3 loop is CSVDTDGYTF. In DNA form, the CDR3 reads TGCAGCGTTGATACGGATGGCTACACCTTC.

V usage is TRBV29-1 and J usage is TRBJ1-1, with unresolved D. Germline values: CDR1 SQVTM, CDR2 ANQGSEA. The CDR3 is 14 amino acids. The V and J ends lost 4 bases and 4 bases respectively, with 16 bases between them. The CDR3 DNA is TGCAGCGTTGGGGCGGAGGGTTTCGCCACTGAAGCTTTCTTT. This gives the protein CSVGAEGFATEAFF.

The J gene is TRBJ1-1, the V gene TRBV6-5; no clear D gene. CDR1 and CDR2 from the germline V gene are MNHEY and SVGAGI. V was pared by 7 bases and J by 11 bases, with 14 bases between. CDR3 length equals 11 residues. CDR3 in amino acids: CASTRNQMAFF. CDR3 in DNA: TGTGCCAGCACCCGTAACCAAATGGCTTTCTTT.

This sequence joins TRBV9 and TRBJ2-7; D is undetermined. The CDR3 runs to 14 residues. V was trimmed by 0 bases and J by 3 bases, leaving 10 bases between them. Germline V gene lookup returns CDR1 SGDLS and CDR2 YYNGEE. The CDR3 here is CASSVADGYYEQYF. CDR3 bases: TGTGCCAGCAGCGTAGCTGACGGATACTACGAGCAGTACTTC.

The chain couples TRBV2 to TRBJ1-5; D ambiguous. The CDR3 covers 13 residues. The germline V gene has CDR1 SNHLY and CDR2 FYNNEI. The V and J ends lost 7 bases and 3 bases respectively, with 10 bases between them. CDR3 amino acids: CASNERVNQPQHF. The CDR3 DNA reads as TGTGCCAGCAACGAAAGGGTCAATCAGCCCCAGCATTTT.

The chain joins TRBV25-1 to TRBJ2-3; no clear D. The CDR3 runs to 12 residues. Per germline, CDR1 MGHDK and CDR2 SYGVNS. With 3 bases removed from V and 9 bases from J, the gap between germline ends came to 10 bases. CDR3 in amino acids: CASSDGSATQYF. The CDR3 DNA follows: TGTGCCAGCAGTGATGGTTCAGCAACGCAGTATTTT.

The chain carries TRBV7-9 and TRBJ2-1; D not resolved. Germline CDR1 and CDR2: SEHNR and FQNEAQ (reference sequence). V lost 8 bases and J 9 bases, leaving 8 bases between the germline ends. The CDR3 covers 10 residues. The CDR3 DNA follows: TGTGCCAGCCCCACGCCTGAGCAGTTCTTC. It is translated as CASPTPEQFF. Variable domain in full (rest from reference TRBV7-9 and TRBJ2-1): DTGVSQNPRHKITKRGQNVTFRCDPISEHNRLYWYRQTLGQGPEFLTYFQNEAQLEKSRLLSDRFSAERPKGSFSTLEIQRTEQGDSAMYLCASPTPEQFFGPGTRLTVL.